The rows below give T cell receptor beta chains drawn from one sample of a study of CDR3 diversity in severe acne. MiXCR, run by TCRdb on the PCR reads, gives a single entry per CDR3 protein. The table lists approximately 77,000 distinct CDR3 sequences, roughly 49% of them singletons. Sequencing used blood. The receptors derive from a male donor with severe acne vulgaris. Each CDR3 is given with its conserved first and last residue. The order of the fields is J gene, V gene, D gene, clone size, CDR3 protein, CDR3 DNA. D genes are given only for firm matches. The listing skips clone size in some rows; elsewhere it reads once, few, many or a size class.

TRBJ1-3 | TRBV9 | - | - | CASSVEASGNTIYF | TGTGCCAGCAGCGTAGAAGCCTCTGGAAACACCATATATTTT
TRBJ1-4 | TRBV7-8 | - | medium-sized | CASSRDIGREKLFF | TGTGCCAGCAGCCGCGACATAGGTCGTGAAAAACTGTTTTTT
TRBJ1-5 | TRBV28 | - | - | CASREGHYNQPQHF | TGTGCCAGCAGGGAGGGACATTACAATCAGCCCCAGCATTTT
TRBJ2-7 | TRBV27 | - | few | CASGQEKYEQYF | TGTGCCAGCGGGCAGGAGAAATACGAGCAGTACTTC
TRBJ1-2 | TRBV5-8 | - | - | CASSLGVLAGVYTF | TGTGCCAGCAGCTTGGGGGTTCTAGCGGGAGTCTACACCTTC
TRBJ1-2 | TRBV6-1 | - | - | CASTLYSRPGFNYGYTF | TGTGCCAGCACCCTATATTCGAGGCCAGGTTTTAACTATGGCTACACCTTC
TRBJ2-7 | TRBV11-2 | TRBD2 | - | CASQRLAGGASEQYF | TGTGCCAGTCAGCGACTAGCGGGAGGGGCTTCCGAGCAGTACTTC
TRBJ2-7 | TRBV12-3/TRBV12-4 | TRBD2 | - | CASSPRTSVLTYEQYF | TGTGCCAGCAGTCCACGGACTAGCGTCTTGACCTACGAGCAGTACTTC
TRBJ2-1 | TRBV24-1 | TRBD2 | medium-sized | CATSAPTSGSFDEQFF | TGTGCCACCAGTGCCCCGACTAGCGGGAGTTTCGATGAGCAGTTCTTC
TRBJ2-2 | TRBV7-2 | - | - | CASSGTFAHRELFF | TGTGCCAGCAGCGGGACTTTTGCTCACCGGGAGCTGTTTTTT
TRBJ2-5 | TRBV20-1 | - | - | CSARPTEQETQYF | TGCAGTGCTAGACCGACGGAACAAGAGACCCAGTACTTC
TRBJ2-7 | TRBV15 | - | - | CATSRKPGHSSYEQYF | TGTGCCACCAGCAGGAAACCGGGACATAGCTCCTACGAGCAGTACTTC
TRBJ2-1 | TRBV7-8 | - | many | CASSLDASLYNEQFF | TGTGCCAGCAGCTTAGATGCCAGTCTTTACAATGAGCAGTTCTTC
TRBJ2-1 | TRBV20-1 | - | many | CSAATPSYNEQFF | TGCAGTGCGGCGACTCCATCCTACAATGAGCAGTTCTTC
TRBJ1-5 | TRBV20-1 | - | many | CSAKTGTSSNQPQHF | TGCAGTGCAAAAACCGGGACATCAAGCAATCAGCCCCAGCATTTT
TRBJ2-3 | TRBV20-1 | TRBD2 | - | CSARALAGKDTQYF | TGCAGTGCTAGAGCCCTAGCGGGCAAGGATACGCAGTATTTT
TRBJ2-3 | TRBV11-2 | - | few | CASSLDWGDTQYF | TGTGCCAGCAGCTTAGATTGGGGTGATACGCAGTATTTT
TRBJ2-6 | TRBV20-1 | - | many | CSARETGMRSGANVLTF | TGCAGTGCTAGAGAAACAGGGATGAGGTCTGGGGCCAACGTCCTGACTTTC
TRBJ1-2 | TRBV7-9 | TRBD1 | many | CASSSGQGGGYTF | TGTGCCAGCAGCTCTGGACAGGGCGGTGGCTACACCTTC
TRBJ1-5 | TRBV19 | - | - | CASSTTNFYAQNNQPQHF | TGTGCCAGTAGTACTACCAACTTTTATGCGCAGAACAATCAGCCCCAGCATTTT
TRBJ2-5 | TRBV9 | TRBD2 | - | CASRFPGLGETQYF | TGTGCCAGCAGGTTCCCGGGACTAGGGGAGACCCAGTACTTC
TRBJ2-3 | TRBV20-1 | - | - | CSARVGGEVVDTQYF | TGCAGTGCTAGAGTTGGAGGGGAAGTCGTAGATACGCAGTATTTT
TRBJ1-2 | TRBV6-1 | - | - | CASTGPYGYTF | TGTGCCAGCACTGGACCGTATGGCTACACCTTC
TRBJ1-1 | TRBV5-6 | - | - | CASSLGSTSSMNTEAFF | TGTGCCAGCAGCTTGGGATCGACCTCATCCATGAACACTGAAGCTTTCTTT
TRBJ2-1 | TRBV6-5 | - | - | CASSPLEVLWNNEQFF | TGTGCCAGCAGTCCTCTGGAGGTCCTATGGAATAATGAGCAGTTCTTC
TRBJ1-2 | TRBV24-1 | - | many | CATSDFRGRYTF | TGTGCCACCAGTGATTTTAGAGGGAGGTACACCTTC
TRBJ2-1 | TRBV7-9 | TRBD2 | - | CASRTTSARNNEQFF | TGTGCCAGCAGAACGACTAGCGCCAGAAACAATGAGCAGTTCTTC
TRBJ1-3 | TRBV20-1 | - | - | CSATSPPVGFFGQGTIYF | -
TRBJ2-2 | TRBV7-2 | TRBD2 | once | CASSQGLAGGTGELLF | TGTGCCAGCAGCCAGGGACTAGCGGGGGGAACCGGGGAGCTGCTTTTT
TRBJ2-7 | TRBV29-1 | TRBD1 | - | CSVGQGGYEQYF | TGCAGCGTTGGACAGGGTGGCTACGAGCAGTACTTC
TRBJ1-2 | TRBV28 | - | few | CASSTRVGGYTF | TGTGCCAGCAGTACGCGGGTTGGTGGCTACACCTTC
TRBJ1-5 | TRBV7-9 | - | - | CASSLGDPIKPQHF | TGTGCCAGCAGCCTAGGGGATCCAATCAAGCCCCAGCATTTT
TRBJ2-7 | TRBV25-1 | TRBD1 | once | CASRAWTGGLDEQYF | TGTGCCAGCAGGGCTTGGACAGGGGGCCTGGATGAGCAGTACTTC
TRBJ2-1 | TRBV24-1 | TRBD2 | - | CATSDLTSGSSYNEQFF | TGTGCCACCAGTGATTTGACTAGCGGGAGCTCCTACAATGAGCAGTTCTTC
TRBJ2-3 | TRBV29-1 | TRBD2 | - | CSVVGGALAGESTDTQYF | TGCAGCGTTGTGGGAGGGGCGCTAGCGGGAGAGAGCACAGATACGCAGTATTTT
TRBJ2-6 | TRBV6-1 | TRBD1 | - | CASSEQGAGANVLTF | TGTGCCAGCAGTGAACAGGGGGCTGGGGCCAACGTCCTGACTTTC
TRBJ1-1 | TRBV29-1 | - | - | CSVDRDVAEAFF | TGCAGCGTTGACAGGGACGTCGCTGAAGCTTTCTTT
TRBJ1-1 | TRBV29-1 | - | many | CSVNTGHLNTEAFF | TGCAGCGTTAATACGGGACACCTGAACACTGAAGCTTTCTTT
TRBJ2-5 | TRBV20-1 | - | - | CSARGPTGTDSQETQYF | TGCAGTGCCAGGGGACCGACCGGGACCGACTCCCAAGAGACCCAGTACTTC
TRBJ2-2 | TRBV6-2/TRBV6-3 | - | - | CASSWGSPHTGELFF | TGTGCCAGCAGCTGGGGGTCACCTCACACCGGGGAGCTGTTTTTT
TRBJ2-3 | TRBV7-3 | TRBD2 | - | CASSLIGTSADTQYF | TGTGCCAGCAGCTTAATAGGGACTAGTGCAGATACGCAGTATTTT
TRBJ2-5 | TRBV4-1 | - | many | CASSQGGGRYEETQYF | TGCGCCAGCAGCCAAGGGGGGGGGCGGTATGAAGAGACCCAGTACTTC
TRBJ1-3 | TRBV9 | - | - | CASSVEEQTAGNTIYF | TGTGCCAGCAGCGTAGAGGAACAAACTGCAGGAAACACCATATATTTT
TRBJ2-3 | TRBV6-4 | TRBD1 | many | CASSEGTGGVDTQYF | TGTGCCAGCAGTGAAGGTACAGGGGGAGTGGATACGCAGTATTTT
TRBJ1-1 | TRBV15 | - | many | CATSKGLLNTEAFF | TGTGCCACCAGCAAGGGACTGTTGAACACTGAAGCTTTCTTT
TRBJ2-7 | TRBV15 | TRBD2 | few | CATSRELAGNYEQYF | TGTGCCACCAGCAGAGAACTAGCGGGGAACTACGAGCAGTACTTC
TRBJ2-3 | TRBV28 | TRBD2 | few | CASSPELAGLTDTQYF | TGTGCCAGCAGTCCCGAACTAGCGGGCCTCACAGATACGCAGTATTTT
TRBJ1-5 | TRBV7-9 | TRBD1 | many | CASSKGTVSNQPQHF | TGTGCCAGCAGCAAAGGGACAGTTAGCAATCAGCCCCAGCATTTT
TRBJ2-5 | TRBV7-3 | - | - | CASSLNGIGETQYF | TGTGCCAGCAGCTTAAATGGGATAGGGGAGACCCAGTACTTC
TRBJ1-4 | TRBV15 | - | - | CATSRQGTTNEKLFF | TGTGCCACCAGCAGGCAGGGAACAACTAATGAAAAACTGTTTTTT
TRBJ2-2 | TRBV13 | - | few | CASSRVGVTGELFF | TGTGCCAGCAGCCGCGTGGGGGTTACCGGGGAGCTGTTTTTT
TRBJ1-5 | TRBV19 | - | many | CASSIAYANQPQHF | TGTGCCAGTAGTATTGCGTACGCGAATCAGCCCCAGCATTTT
TRBJ2-7 | TRBV4-1 | TRBD2 | - | CASSQEDRTSGSHEQYF | TGCGCCAGCAGCCAAGAGGATAGAACTAGCGGGAGCCACGAGCAGTACTTC
TRBJ2-3 | TRBV2 | TRBD2 | medium-sized | CATCLLAGCTDTQYF | TGTGCCACCTGCCTACTAGCGGGTTGCACAGATACGCAGTATTTT